This entry lists 15 T cell receptor beta chains sequenced from one sample in a study of blood T cell repertoires in COVID-19. The protocol was immunoSEQ multiplex PCR, while the TCRdb copy is restricted to in-frame clones and leaves out a portion. The sample yields approximately 110,000 clones, roughly 80% seen once. Sequencing was done on a sample of peripheral blood. These receptor sequences come from a middle-aged woman with acute or convalescent COVID-19.

The J gene is TRBJ1-1, the V gene TRBV7-2, with no clear D. Trimming removed 5 bases from V and 0 bases from J, with 7 bases in between. Germline loops: CDR1 SGHTA, CDR2 FQGNSA. CDR3 length: 13 residues. CDR3 sequence: CASSTIMNTEAFF. The CDR3 coding sequence is TGTGCCAGCAGCACAATCATGAACACTGAAGCTTTCTTT.

The chain employs TRBV6-5 and TRBJ2-5; TRBD2 matches at 8 bases. V shed 7 bases and J 3 bases; nucleotides not matched to a gene: 10. Germline V lookup: CDR1 MNHEY, CDR2 SVGAGI. CDR3 length: 15 amino acids. The CDR3 DNA sequence: TGTGCCAGCACGGGACTAGGGAGGGGAGAAGAGACCCAGTACTTC. Its translation: CASTGLGRGEETQYF.

The chain has TRBV3-1 (or the pseudogene TRBV3-2) and TRBJ2-7, with 10 bases identical to TRBD1. V gave up 5 bases and J gave up 7 bases; unmatched junction bases: 8. The CDR3 is made up of 14 amino acids. Germline-derived CDR1 and CDR2 are LGHDT and YNNKEL (reference sequence). CDR3 bases: TGTGCCAGCAGCGCGAGACAGGGGGCGGGTGAGCAGTACTTC. Protein product: CASSARQGAGEQYF.

V gene TRBV6-1 combines with J gene TRBJ1-6, with TRBD1 as a possible D gene (6 bases). Germline-derived CDR1 and CDR2 are MNHNS and SASEGT. The CDR3 contains 14 residues. V was clipped by 3 bases and J by 9 bases, with 12 bases between them. The CDR3 reads CASSDRGLPSPLHF. In DNA, the CDR3 is TGTGCCAGCAGTGACAGGGGCCTGCCTTCACCCCTCCACTTT.

The V and J genes are TRBV28 and TRBJ2-1; 12 bases align to TRBD1. With V trimmed by 6 bases and J by 5 bases, 5 bases remained unmatched. This CDR3 has 15 amino acids. CDR1 MDHEN and CDR2 SYDVKM come from the germline V gene. As DNA, the CDR3 is TGTGCCAGCAGGGGGACAGGGGGCCTCAACAATGAGCAGTTCTTC. Protein: CASRGTGGLNNEQFF.

This rearrangement joins TRBV7-9 to TRBJ1-4, with 8 bases aligning to TRBD1. CDR1 is SEHNR, CDR2 FQNEAQ, per germline (reference sequence). CDR3 length: 18 residues. The J segment lost 6 bases and the V segment lost 3 bases, leaving 15 bases of the junction unmatched. As DNA, the CDR3 is TGTGCCAGCAGCTTTTTCAGGAGGAAGACAGGGGAGGATGAAAAACTGTTTTTT. It specifies CASSFFRRKTGEDEKLFF. Combining the CDR3 with reference TRBV7-9 and TRBJ1-4 gives the whole variable domain DTGVSQNPRHKITKRGQNVTFRCDPISEHNRLYWYRQTLGQGPEFLTYFQNEAQLEKSRLLSDRFSAERPKGSFSTLEIQRTEQGDSAMYLCASSFFRRKTGEDEKLFFGSGTQLSVL.

This clone was seen once. This chain connects TRBV4-1 to TRBJ1-4, with D unclear. Germline CDR1 MGHRA, CDR2 YSYEKL. This CDR3 spans 16 amino acids. V lost 7 bases and J lost 8, with 23 bases in between. The CDR3: CASTLSTEGGREKLFF. The CDR3 DNA reads TGCGCCAGCACCCTGTCTACCGAGGGCGGACGCGAAAAACTGTTTTTT.

The chain is built from TRBV12-3 or TRBV12-4 and TRBJ1-2, with D tentatively TRBD1 (5 bases). Trimming left V 7 bases short and J 8 bases short, with 17 bases between. The CDR3 extends over 13 amino acids. The CDR3 DNA is TGTGCCAGCACCCTGATGTGGGGGGGAGGCTACACCTTC. Its translation: CASTLMWGGGYTF.

The chain carries TRBV7-3 and TRBJ1-6; D ambiguous. Germline V gene lookup returns CDR1 SGHTA and CDR2 FQGTGA. Between the trimmed V and J ends, which lost 0 bases and 8 bases, there was a span of 11 bases. CDR3 length: 15 residues. CDR3 sequence: CASSLTPGFDSPLHF. CDR3 sequence (DNA): TGTGCCAGCAGCTTAACTCCGGGATTCGATTCACCCCTCCACTTT.

As to this clone: Other DNA sequences in this sample translate to the same CDR3. The rearrangement joins TRBV29-1 to TRBJ1-4; 8 bases agree with TRBD1. V was pared by 6 bases and J by 5 bases, with 2 bases of the junction left unmatched. The CDR3 runs 12 residues. CDR1 and CDR2 (germline): SQVTM, ANQGSEA. The CDR3 spells CSVGQGNEKLFF. For the CDR3, the DNA is TGCAGCGTAGGACAGGGAAATGAAAAACTGTTTTTT.

This sequence joins TRBV2 and TRBJ1-5, with 7 positions matching TRBD1. Germline CDR1 is SNHLY and CDR2 is FYNNEI. This CDR3 is 15 amino acids long. The trim removed 7 bases at V and 5 bases at J, leaving 11 bases unmatched. CDR3 region: CASKLAGQDYQPQHF. The CDR3 DNA follows: TGTGCCAGCAAGCTTGCAGGACAGGATTATCAGCCCCAGCATTTT.

Concerning this clone: A read error may account for a junction end that differs from germline. The rearrangement links TRBV5-1 to TRBJ2-7, with TRBD1 matching over 8 bases. This CDR3 is 14 amino acids long. CDR1 and CDR2 from the germline V gene are SGHRS and YFSETQ. The CDR3 bases are TGCGCCAGCAGGTTGGGGACAGGCTCCTACGAGCAGTACTTC. Protein: CASRLGTGSYEQYF.

The chain combines TRBV7-3 with TRBJ2-3; tentatively, D is TRBD1 (6 bases). Germline V gene sequence: CDR1 SGHTA, CDR2 FQGTGA. The CDR3 has 15 residues. V lost 4 bases, J lost 0 bases, and 11 bases lay in between. The CDR3 here is CASSSQGMSTDTQYF. CDR3 nucleotides: TGTGCCAGCAGCTCGCAGGGGATGAGCACAGATACGCAGTATTTT.

The gene calls are TRBV5-6 and TRBJ1-1; TRBD1 matches 7 bases. Trimming took 3 bases from V and 5 from J; bases not matched to a gene: 10. CDR3 size: 15 residues. The germline CDR1 and CDR2 sequences are SGHDT and YYEEEE. For the CDR3, the DNA is TGTGCCAGCAGCTCGCGCGGGAGGGGGCGGACTGAAGCTTTCTTT. Amino acid sequence: CASSSRGRGRTEAFF.

V is TRBV6-2 or TRBV6-3 and J is TRBJ1-1; D ambiguous. Between the trimmed V and J ends, which lost 4 bases and 1 base, there was a span of 7 bases. CDR1 is MNHEY and CDR2 is SVGEGT in the germline V gene. The CDR3 covers 13 residues. The CDR3, as DNA: TGTGCCAGCAGTTTGAGCAAGAACACTGAAGCTTTCTTT. This encodes CASSLSKNTEAFF.